The 15 T cell receptor beta chains below all came from one sample that was sequenced in a study of shared clonotypes between healthy human individuals. Generated by immunoSEQ multiplex PCR, the TCRdb table keeps only in-frame clones and is missing some. The sample lists about 1 million clones, about four fifths occurring once. The source material was memory CD4+ T cells from PBMCs. Regarding subset: CD45RA-negative fraction. These receptors were obtained from a man aged 18 to 30 in good health. Some clones in this sample may be carry-over from other donors' samples.

The chain couples TRBV5-1 to TRBJ2-2, with 10 positions matching TRBD2. Germline V gene lookup returns CDR1 SGHRS and CDR2 YFSETQ. This CDR3 has 16 residues. J lost 7 bases, V lost 0 bases, and 6 bases had no gene match. Written as DNA, the CDR3 is TGCGCCAGCAGCTTGGTGCTAGCGGGAGCGAACGGGGAGCTGTTTTTT. Its translation is CASSLVLAGANGELFF.

As for this clone: This sample also contains other DNA sequences that code for the same CDR3. The chain is built from TRBV5-1 and TRBJ1-2, with 7 nucleotides matching TRBD1. CDR1 is SGHRS and CDR2 is YFSETQ in the germline V gene. This CDR3 has 13 amino acids. The V gene end was trimmed by 2 bases and the J gene end by 5 bases; junction bases not matched to a gene: 3. The CDR3 bases are TGCGCCAGCAGCTTCGACAGGGTGTATGGCTACACCTTC. Amino acid sequence: CASSFDRVYGYTF.

On this clone: At the DNA level, this CDR3 is encoded by other sequences in the same sample as well. V is TRBV28 and J is TRBJ1-5; D is ambiguous. CDR1 and CDR2 (germline): MDHEN, SYDVKM. This CDR3 contains 12 residues. Trimming removed 2 bases at V and 4 bases at J, with 3 bases between. The CDR3 sequence is CASSLPNQPQHF. The CDR3 DNA reads as TGTGCCAGCAGTTTACCTAATCAGCCCCAGCATTTT.

V usage is TRBV30 and J usage is TRBJ2-7; 12 bases align to TRBD2. The J segment lost 3 bases and the V segment lost 0 bases, leaving 3 bases of the junction unmatched. CDR3 length equals 15 residues. Per germline, CDR1 GTSNPN and CDR2 SVGIG (reference sequence). CDR3 in DNA: TGTGCCTGGAGTGTAGAGACTAGCGGGGGCTACGAGCAGTACTTC. Protein product: CAWSVETSGGYEQYF.

The chain recombines TRBV4-1 with TRBJ2-3, with D unclear. The germline gives CDR1 MGHRA, CDR2 YSYEKL. The germline V and J ends were trimmed by 1 base and 0 bases, with 11 bases remaining between them. The CDR3 spans 16 residues. CDR3 protein: CASSQVVSTSTDTQYF. Here the CDR3 DNA reads TGCGCCAGCAGCCAAGTAGTCTCTACTAGCACAGATACGCAGTATTTT.

The gene calls are TRBV5-4 and TRBJ1-4; D is possibly TRBD1 (5 bases). The V gene lost 4 bases and the J gene lost 3 bases, with 10 bases spanning the gap. The length of the CDR3 is 14 residues. Per germline, CDR1 SGHNT and CDR2 YYREEE (reference sequence). The CDR3 DNA is TGTGCCAGCAGCACCGGGACGGCTAATGAAAAACTGTTTTTT. Translated: CASSTGTANEKLFF.

The chain recombines TRBV28 with TRBJ2-1; 7 bases are shared with TRBD1. This CDR3 spans 15 amino acids. V lost 3 bases, J lost 2 bases, and 4 bases stayed unmatched. The germline V gene encodes CDR1 MDHEN and CDR2 SYDVKM. DNA of the CDR3: TGTGCCAGCAGTTTCCGGCAGGGGGCCTACAATGAGCAGTTCTTC. It specifies CASSFRQGAYNEQFF.

This chain uses TRBV7-9 with TRBJ1-2; D is uncertain. Trimming took off 1 base at V and 9 bases at J, with 9 bases between the two ends. The length of the CDR3 is 12 residues. Germline V gene lookup returns CDR1 SEHNR and CDR2 FQNEAQ (reference sequence). Written as DNA, the CDR3 is TGTGCCAGCAGCTTAGACGGCGGGAGCTACACCTTC. Encoded protein: CASSLDGGSYTF.

The V call is TRBV9, the J call TRBJ1-4, with 8 positions matching TRBD1. The CDR3 length is 15 residues. Germline trimming cut 3 bases from V and 4 bases from J; bases unmatched to any gene: 5. The germline gives CDR1 SGDLS, CDR2 YYNGEE. In DNA, the CDR3 is TGTGCCAGCAGCGACAGGGGGTTTGGTAATGAAAAACTGTTTTTT. Its protein is CASSDRGFGNEKLFF. The full variable domain, in which reference TRBV9 and TRBJ1-4 provide the parts outside the CDR3, is DSGVTQTPKHLITATGQRVTLRCSPRSGDLSVYWYQQSLDQGLQFLIQYYNGEERAKGNILERFSAQQFPDLHSELNLSSLELGDSALYFCASSDRGFGNEKLFFGSGTQLSVL.

V is TRBV11-2 and J is TRBJ2-7; D is ambiguous. The V end lost 3 bases, the J end lost 2 bases, and 11 bases lay between the germline ends. This CDR3 region has 14 residues. CDR1 is SGHAT and CDR2 is FQNNGV in the germline V gene. DNA for the CDR3: TGTGCCAGCAGCTTGAACTTCTCTCCCTACGAGCAGTACTTC. Protein product: CASSLNFSPYEQYF.

CDR3 sequence reads: CASSLRGQGEDTEAFF. CDR3 in DNA: TGCGCCAGCAGCTTAAGGGGACAGGGGGAGGACACTGAAGCTTTCTTT. The V and J genes are TRBV5-1 and TRBJ1-1; TRBD1 matches at 11 bases. The length of the CDR3 is 16 residues. Germline V gene data show CDR1 as SGHRS and CDR2 as YFSETQ. Trimming cost V 2 bases and J 3 bases; bases outside gene matches: 6. Supplemented by reference TRBV5-1 and TRBJ1-1, the full variable domain reads KAGVTQTPRYLIKTRGQQVTLSCSPISGHRSVSWYQQTPGQGLQFLFEYFSETQRNKGNFPGRFSGRQFSNSRSEMNVSTLELGDSALYLCASSLRGQGEDTEAFFGQGTRLTVV.

The chain joins TRBV30 to TRBJ1-4; the D is unclear. V was pared by 1 base and J by 5 bases, with 11 bases between. The germline gives CDR1 GTSNPN, CDR2 SVGIG (reference sequence). The CDR3 sequence is 14 residues long. CDR3 bases: TGTGCCTGGAGTGGCGGTGACTTAAATGAAAAACTGTTTTTT. Translation: CAWSGGDLNEKLFF.

The chain has TRBV7-2 and TRBJ1-2; D is uncertain. Looked up from germline, CDR1 is SGHTA and CDR2 is FQGNSA. This CDR3 region has 14 residues. Trimming took 2 bases from V and 3 from J, leaving 10 bases between them. In DNA, the CDR3 is TGTGCCAGCAGCTTAATATCCGGCCACTATGGCTACACCTTC. Translation: CASSLISGHYGYTF. Based on the CDR3 plus reference TRBV7-2 and TRBJ1-2, the full variable domain is GAGVSQSPSNKVTEKGKDVELRCDPISGHTALYWYRQSLGQGLEFLIYFQGNSAPDKSGLPSDRFSAERTGGSVSTLTIQRTQQEDSAVYLCASSLISGHYGYTFGSGTRLTVV.

The rearrangement links TRBV18 to TRBJ1-3; TRBD1 matches at 9 bases. The germline V gene has CDR1 KGHSH and CDR2 LQKENI. The CDR3 is made up of 16 amino acids. The V and J ends lost 5 bases and 4 bases, in that order; junction bases with no gene match: 9. The DNA of the CDR3 is TGTGCCAGCTCATACGGACAGGGGCAACGGGGAAACACCATATATTTT. Translating it yields CASSYGQGQRGNTIYF.

This clone was picked up a small number of times. The chain joins TRBV5-1 to TRBJ2-1, with TRBD2 matching over 11 bases. Germline V gives CDR1 SGHRS, CDR2 YFSETQ. V shed 5 bases, J shed 7 bases, and the junction held 5 bases outside the gene matches. The length of the CDR3 is 14 residues. CDR3 DNA: TGCGCCAGCAGGAGGACTAGCGGGCAGAATGAGCAGTTCTTC. This encodes CASRRTSGQNEQFF.